Listed below are T cell receptor beta chains from one sample, sequenced in a study of blood T cell repertoires in COVID-19. Here immunoSEQ multiplex PCR was the method, and the copy in TCRdb shows in-frame clones only, minus some. In the table there are under 300,000 clones, around 84% of which are singletons. Sequencing was carried out using peripheral blood. Receptor source: a woman younger than 30 with acute or convalescent COVID-19. Both conserved end residues are part of each CDR3. D genes are given only for firm matches. The listing skips clone size in some rows; elsewhere it reads once, few, many or a size class.

v_gene: TRBV6-5; j_gene: TRBJ1-4; d_gene: .; abundance: .; CDR3aa: CASRMIQGGRLFF; CDR3nt: TGTGCCAGCAGAATGATACAGGGCGGGAGACTGTTTTTT
v_gene: TRBV21-1; j_gene: TRBJ2-1; d_gene: .; abundance: .; CDR3aa: CASSNLAGGLGEQFF; CDR3nt: TGTGCCAGCAGCAATCTAGCGGGAGGTCTAGGTGAGCAGTTCTTC
v_gene: TRBV6-5; j_gene: TRBJ1-5; d_gene: .; abundance: once; CDR3aa: CASSYFGGPQHF; CDR3nt: TGTGCCAGCAGTTACTTCGGTGGGCCCCAGCATTTT
v_gene: TRBV5-8; j_gene: TRBJ1-1; d_gene: .; abundance: .; CDR3aa: CASSLTGLGTEAFF; CDR3nt: TGTGCCAGCAGCTTGACAGGGTTGGGCACTGAAGCTTTCTTT
v_gene: TRBV4-3; j_gene: TRBJ2-2; d_gene: .; abundance: .; CDR3aa: CASSQEGWTSTGELFF; CDR3nt: TGCGCCAGCAGCCAAGAGGGGTGGACTTCCACCGGGGAGCTGTTTTTT
v_gene: TRBV9; j_gene: TRBJ2-2; d_gene: .; abundance: many; CDR3aa: CASSPGISNTGELFF; CDR3nt: TGTGCCAGCAGCCCGGGGATATCGAACACCGGGGAGCTGTTTTTT
v_gene: TRBV2; j_gene: TRBJ2-2; d_gene: TRBD1; abundance: few; CDR3aa: CASSEGQTNTGELFF; CDR3nt: TGTGCCAGCAGTGAGGGACAGACGAACACCGGGGAGCTGTTTTTT
v_gene: TRBV6-2/TRBV6-3; j_gene: TRBJ2-7; d_gene: TRBD2; abundance: .; CDR3aa: CASSVQLADEPPYEQYF; CDR3nt: TGTGCCAGCAGTGTCCAACTAGCGGACGAGCCCCCCTACGAGCAGTACTTC
v_gene: TRBV2; j_gene: TRBJ1-5; d_gene: .; abundance: few; CDR3aa: CASSLLPNQPQHF; CDR3nt: TGTGCCAGCAGTTTACTGCCCAATCAGCCCCAGCATTTT
v_gene: TRBV20-1; j_gene: TRBJ1-1; d_gene: .; abundance: .; CDR3aa: CSASGDSLNTEAFF; CDR3nt: TGCAGTGCTAGTGGCGACAGCTTGAACACTGAAGCTTTCTTT
v_gene: TRBV6-2/TRBV6-3; j_gene: TRBJ2-1; d_gene: TRBD2; abundance: .; CDR3aa: CASSPTSGNYNEQFF; CDR3nt: TGTGCCAGCAGTCCGACTAGCGGGAACTACAATGAGCAGTTCTTC
v_gene: TRBV24-1; j_gene: TRBJ2-3; d_gene: TRBD2; abundance: .; CDR3aa: CATSDASGSVIDTQYF; CDR3nt: TGTGCCACCAGTGACGCTAGCGGGAGTGTGATAGATACGCAGTATTTT
v_gene: TRBV28; j_gene: TRBJ2-7; d_gene: .; abundance: .; CDR3aa: CASSPPATYEQYF; CDR3nt: TGTGCCAGCAGTCCCCCCGCGACCTACGAGCAGTACTTC
v_gene: TRBV25-1; j_gene: TRBJ2-3; d_gene: .; abundance: .; CDR3aa: CATEVGGTSGTDTQYF; CDR3nt: TGTGCCACCGAAGTAGGGGGAACAAGTGGCACAGATACGCAGTATTTT
v_gene: TRBV10-2; j_gene: TRBJ1-5; d_gene: .; abundance: .; CDR3aa: CASSESWEGIMAQHF; CDR3nt: TGCGCCAGCAGTGAGTCTTGGGAGGGGATCATGGCCCAGCATTTT
v_gene: TRBV7-8; j_gene: TRBJ1-4; d_gene: .; abundance: once; CDR3aa: CASSLVLGASFGTNEKLFF; CDR3nt: TGTGCCAGCAGCTTAGTCTTGGGGGCTTCCTTTGGGACTAATGAAAAACTGTTTTTT
v_gene: TRBV18; j_gene: TRBJ1-4; d_gene: TRBD1; abundance: .; CDR3aa: CASSHNRGANEKLFF; CDR3nt: TGTGCCAGCTCACACAACAGGGGGGCTAATGAAAAACTGTTTTTT
v_gene: TRBV29-1; j_gene: TRBJ2-1; d_gene: .; abundance: .; CDR3aa: CSVGIGYSRRNEQFF; CDR3nt: TGCAGCGTTGGAATTGGGTATTCCCGGAGGAATGAGCAGTTCTTC
v_gene: TRBV29-1; j_gene: TRBJ2-1; d_gene: .; abundance: .; CDR3aa: CSVRESSYNEQFF; CDR3nt: TGCAGCGTACGGGAGAGCTCCTACAATGAGCAGTTCTTC
v_gene: TRBV4-1; j_gene: TRBJ1-1; d_gene: TRBD1; abundance: .; CDR3aa: CASSQEAAGGTEAFF; CDR3nt: TGCGCCAGCAGCCAAGAGGCGGCAGGGGGCACTGAAGCTTTCTTT
v_gene: TRBV6-5; j_gene: TRBJ1-5; d_gene: .; abundance: .; CDR3aa: CASSYVQGSQPQHF; CDR3nt: TGTGCCAGCAGTTACGTTCAGGGGAGTCAGCCCCAGCATTTT
v_gene: TRBV5-5; j_gene: TRBJ1-1; d_gene: TRBD1; abundance: .; CDR3aa: CASSLNTGGWTEAFF; CDR3nt: TGTGCCAGCAGCTTAAATACAGGGGGCTGGACTGAAGCTTTCTTT
v_gene: TRBV25-1; j_gene: TRBJ2-5; d_gene: TRBD1; abundance: .; CDR3aa: CASSETGGAETQYF; CDR3nt: TGTGCCAGCAGTGAGACAGGGGGCGCGGAGACCCAGTACTTC
v_gene: TRBV6-5; j_gene: TRBJ1-1; d_gene: TRBD1; abundance: .; CDR3aa: CASTGPRDREAFF; CDR3nt: TGTGCCAGCACCGGACCTCGGGACAGAGAAGCTTTCTTT
v_gene: TRBV3-1/TRBV3-2; j_gene: TRBJ1-1; d_gene: .; abundance: .; CDR3aa: CASSQDLGGRTDTEAFF; CDR3nt: TGTGCCAGCAGCCAAGATCTGGGGGGTAGGACGGACACTGAAGCTTTCTTT
v_gene: TRBV28; j_gene: TRBJ1-6; d_gene: TRBD1; abundance: .; CDR3aa: CASSFGTGGNSPLHF; CDR3nt: TGTGCCAGCAGTTTCGGGACAGGGGGGAATTCACCCCTCCACTTT
v_gene: TRBV9; j_gene: TRBJ1-1; d_gene: TRBD1; abundance: .; CDR3aa: CASSAGGSANTEAFF; CDR3nt: TGTGCCAGCAGCGCAGGGGGGAGCGCGAACACTGAAGCTTTCTTT
v_gene: TRBV28; j_gene: TRBJ1-3; d_gene: .; abundance: .; CDR3aa: CASIRTVGNTIYF; CDR3nt: TGTGCCAGCATCAGGACAGTTGGAAACACCATATATTTT
v_gene: TRBV4-3; j_gene: TRBJ1-1; d_gene: .; abundance: .; CDR3aa: CASSQHPGTEAFF; CDR3nt: TGCGCCAGCAGCCAACATCCGGGCACTGAAGCTTTCTTT
v_gene: TRBV25-1; j_gene: TRBJ1-2; d_gene: TRBD1; abundance: .; CDR3aa: CASSETGGSVGYTF; CDR3nt: TGTGCCAGCAGTGAGACAGGGGGTTCGGTTGGCTACACCTTC
v_gene: TRBV9; j_gene: TRBJ2-1; d_gene: TRBD2; abundance: .; CDR3aa: CASSVASGGFYNEQFF; CDR3nt: TGTGCCAGCAGCGTAGCTAGCGGGGGATTCTACAATGAGCAGTTCTTC
v_gene: TRBV11-2; j_gene: TRBJ2-6; d_gene: .; abundance: .; CDR3aa: CASSLDNALTSGANVLTF; CDR3nt: TGTGCCAGCAGCTTAGATAACGCGCTTACCTCTGGGGCCAACGTCCTGACTTTC
v_gene: TRBV18; j_gene: TRBJ2-7; d_gene: .; abundance: .; CDR3aa: CASSPPRQKYVYEQYF; CDR3nt: TGTGCCAGCTCACCACCGAGACAGAAATACGTCTACGAGCAGTACTTC
v_gene: TRBV10-3; j_gene: TRBJ2-1; d_gene: .; abundance: .; CDR3aa: CAISAIERSYNEQFF; CDR3nt: TGTGCCATCAGCGCCATAGAGCGGTCCTACAATGAGCAGTTCTTC
v_gene: TRBV3-1/TRBV3-2; j_gene: TRBJ1-1; d_gene: .; abundance: .; CDR3aa: CASSQGQPNTEAFF; CDR3nt: TGTGCCAGCAGCCAAGGACAGCCGAACACTGAAGCTTTCTTT
v_gene: TRBV27; j_gene: TRBJ1-4; d_gene: TRBD1; abundance: once; CDR3aa: CASSSPGTGGIPNEKLFF; CDR3nt: TGTGCCAGCAGTTCTCCCGGGACAGGGGGCATACCTAATGAAAAACTGTTTTTT
v_gene: TRBV28; j_gene: TRBJ2-7; d_gene: .; abundance: once; CDR3aa: CASSLEGYEQYF; CDR3nt: TGTGCCAGCAGTTTAGAGGGCTACGAGCAGTACTTC
v_gene: TRBV5-4; j_gene: TRBJ2-3; d_gene: .; abundance: .; CDR3aa: CASSLGGEALSTDTQYF; CDR3nt: TGTGCCAGCAGCTTGGGAGGGGAGGCCCTAAGCACAGATACGCAGTATTTT
v_gene: TRBV5-1; j_gene: TRBJ1-1; d_gene: .; abundance: few; CDR3aa: CASRFGGRLNTEAFF; CDR3nt: TGCGCCAGCAGATTCGGGGGGCGGTTGAACACTGAAGCTTTCTTT
v_gene: TRBV19; j_gene: TRBJ2-1; d_gene: TRBD2; abundance: .; CDR3aa: CATTNERGTSDNNEQFF; CDR3nt: TGTGCCACTACTAACGAGCGGGGGACCTCAGACAACAATGAGCAGTTCTTC
v_gene: TRBV5-4; j_gene: TRBJ2-1; d_gene: TRBD2; abundance: .; CDR3aa: CASSLAPSGRDNEQFF; CDR3nt: TGTGCCAGCAGCTTGGCCCCCAGCGGGAGGGACAATGAGCAGTTCTTC
v_gene: TRBV7-2; j_gene: TRBJ2-7; d_gene: TRBD2; abundance: .; CDR3aa: CASSLTASGGRYEQYF; CDR3nt: TGTGCCAGCAGCTTAACCGCTAGCGGGGGCCGCTACGAGCAGTACTTC
v_gene: TRBV5-4; j_gene: TRBJ2-7; d_gene: TRBD1; abundance: .; CDR3aa: CASSLGQEVIYEQYF; CDR3nt: TGTGCCAGCAGCTTAGGACAGGAGGTAATCTACGAGCAGTACTTC
v_gene: TRBV28; j_gene: TRBJ2-1; d_gene: TRBD2; abundance: .; CDR3aa: CASRLQGLLAGAYNEQFF; CDR3nt: TGTGCCAGCAGGCTACAGGGCCTACTAGCGGGGGCCTACAATGAGCAGTTCTTC
v_gene: TRBV11-3; j_gene: TRBJ2-5; d_gene: TRBD1; abundance: .; CDR3aa: CASSLGYRGQETQYF; CDR3nt: TGTGCCAGCAGCTTAGGTTACAGGGGGCAAGAGACCCAGTACTTC
v_gene: TRBV29-1; j_gene: TRBJ1-1; d_gene: TRBD1; abundance: few; CDR3aa: CSVEPEQGAPEAFF; CDR3nt: TGCAGCGTTGAACCTGAACAGGGGGCCCCTGAAGCTTTCTTT
v_gene: TRBV14; j_gene: TRBJ2-2; d_gene: TRBD2; abundance: .; CDR3aa: CASSRYRTSGGNTGELFF; CDR3nt: TGTGCCAGCAGCCGTTATCGGACTAGCGGGGGGAACACCGGGGAGCTGTTTTTT
v_gene: TRBV5-4; j_gene: TRBJ2-7; d_gene: TRBD2; abundance: .; CDR3aa: CASSSRLAGEVEQYF; CDR3nt: TGTGCCAGCAGCTCGCGACTAGCGGGGGAGGTGGAGCAGTACTTC
v_gene: TRBV10-1; j_gene: TRBJ2-2; d_gene: TRBD2; abundance: once; CDR3aa: CASSEAGLAGARSTGELFF; CDR3nt: TGCGCCAGCAGTGAAGCTGGGCTAGCGGGAGCGCGGAGCACCGGGGAGCTGTTTTTT
v_gene: TRBV27; j_gene: TRBJ1-2; d_gene: .; abundance: .; CDR3aa: CASSPGLTRGYTF; CDR3nt: TGTGCCAGCAGTCCAGGTCTTACTAGGGGCTACACCTTC
v_gene: TRBV5-6; j_gene: TRBJ2-5; d_gene: .; abundance: .; CDR3aa: CASSSIDSWETQYF; CDR3nt: TGTGCCAGCAGCTCTATAGACAGCTGGGAGACCCAGTACTTC
v_gene: TRBV11-2; j_gene: TRBJ2-2; d_gene: .; abundance: .; CDR3aa: CASSFQAPAGGELFF; CDR3nt: TGTGCCAGCAGCTTTCAGGCCCCGGCCGGCGGGGAGCTGTTTTTT